Below are 8 T cell receptor beta chains sequenced from a single sample in a study of shared clonotypes between healthy human individuals. Clones were read by immunoSEQ multiplex PCR, and TCRdb kept only the in-frame ones, dropping some. There are millions of clones in the sample; approximately 93% occur only once, and under 0.45% lies in the top ten. Specimen: naive CD4+ T cells from PBMCs. Described subset: CD45RA+ positively selected. The receptors originated from a man aged 18-30 years in good health. Some clones in this sample may be carry-over from other donors' samples.

The rearrangement uses TRBV27 and TRBJ1-4, with D uncertain. The V end lost 3 bases, the J end lost 4 bases, and 9 bases lay between the germline ends. CDR1 and CDR2 (germline): MNHEY, SMNVEV (reference sequence). This CDR3 has 14 residues. CDR3: CASSFSRINEKLFF. CDR3 bases: TGTGCCAGCAGTTTCTCACGGATTAATGAAAAACTGTTTTTT. Looking up the rest from reference TRBV27 and TRBJ1-4 gives the full variable domain: EAQVTQNPRYLITVTGKKLTVTCSQNMNHEYMSWYRQDPGLGLRQIYYSMNVEVTDKGDVPEGYKVSRKEKRNFPLILESPSPNQTSLYFCASSFSRINEKLFFGSGTQLSVL.

The chain joins TRBV7-2 to TRBJ1-5; D not resolved. The CDR3 spans 17 residues. Per germline, CDR1 SGHTA and CDR2 FQGNSA. V was cut by 5 bases and J by 2 bases, with 19 bases left in between. The chain's CDR3 is CASSTDGRVLGNQPQHF. The CDR3 DNA follows: TGTGCCAGCAGCACCGATGGGAGGGTTTTAGGCAATCAGCCCCAGCATTTT.

The chain uses TRBV27 and TRBJ2-5; D gene ambiguous. The CDR3 runs to 13 residues. The germline gives CDR1 MNHEY, CDR2 SMNVEV (reference sequence). The V gene lost 5 bases and the J gene lost 7 bases, with 14 bases spanning the gap. The CDR3 loop is CASSISGRWTQYF. CDR3 in DNA: TGTGCCAGCAGTATAAGTGGGCGTTGGACCCAGTACTTC.

The V and J genes are TRBV19 and TRBJ2-1, with TRBD2 as a possible D gene (6 bases). The germline V gene encodes CDR1 LNHDA and CDR2 SQIVND (reference sequence). This CDR3 is 14 amino acids long. With 3 bases removed from V and 6 bases from J, the gap between germline ends came to 12 bases. CDR3 loop: CASSIGLAFNEQFF. For the CDR3, the DNA is TGTGCCAGTAGTATCGGGCTAGCGTTCAATGAGCAGTTCTTC. The full variable domain, rest sourced from reference TRBV19 and TRBJ2-1, is DGGITQSPKYLFRKEGQNVTLSCEQNLNHDAMYWYRQDPGQGLRLIYYSQIVNDFQKGDIAEGYSVSREKKESFPLTVTSAQKNPTAFYLCASSIGLAFNEQFFGPGTRLTVL.

The rearrangement joins TRBV9 to TRBJ1-4, with D perhaps TRBD1 (5 bases). The CDR3 loop spans 14 amino acids. V gave up 3 bases and J gave up 7 bases, with 13 bases separating them. CDR1 is SGDLS and CDR2 is YYNGEE in the germline V gene. This CDR3 is CASSAAGLSEKLFF. The CDR3 DNA reads TGTGCCAGCAGCGCCGCAGGGTTGAGTGAAAAACTGTTTTTT.

The chain recombines TRBV4-2 with TRBJ2-5, with D hard to call. The germline V gene has CDR1 LGHNA and CDR2 YNFKEQ. This CDR3 has 15 amino acids. V lost 1 base and J 5 bases, leaving 14 bases between the germline ends. The CDR3 DNA is TGTGCCAGCAGCCAAGGAAGGGTGGCGAGGGAGACCCAGTACTTC. Translation gives CASSQGRVARETQYF.

The chain employs TRBV28 and TRBJ2-7, with D perhaps TRBD2 (6 bases). The CDR3 has 13 residues. V was clipped by 10 bases and J by 3 bases, with 16 bases between them. CDR1 MDHEN and CDR2 SYDVKM come from the germline V gene. CDR3 sequence (DNA): TGTGCCATCGCCGGGACTCCAATCTACGAGCAGTACTTC. It encodes CAIAGTPIYEQYF.

V usage is TRBV4-2 and J usage is TRBJ1-5; 8 nucleotides align to TRBD1. CDR3 size: 15 residues. Germline V CDR1 and CDR2: LGHNA, YNFKEQ. Unmatched junction bases numbered 8, after V lost 2 bases and J lost 8 bases. DNA of the CDR3: TGTGCCAGCAGCCAATTTCAGGGGGCGGTTGAGCCCCAGCATTTT. Translation gives CASSQFQGAVEPQHF.